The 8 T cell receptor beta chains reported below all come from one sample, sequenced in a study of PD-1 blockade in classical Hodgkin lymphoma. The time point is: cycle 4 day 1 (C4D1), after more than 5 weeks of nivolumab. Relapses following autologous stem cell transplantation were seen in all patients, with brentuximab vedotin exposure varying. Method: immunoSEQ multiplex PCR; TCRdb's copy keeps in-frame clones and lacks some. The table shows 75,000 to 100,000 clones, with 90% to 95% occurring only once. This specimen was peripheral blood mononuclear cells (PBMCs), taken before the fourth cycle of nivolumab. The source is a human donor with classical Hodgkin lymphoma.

This CDR3 is CASGVSVGGANVLTF. Here the CDR3 DNA reads TGTGCCAGCGGGGTCAGCGTGGGTGGGGCCAACGTCCTGACTTTC. The chain recombines TRBV11-2 with TRBJ2-6; D call uncertain. This CDR3 spans 15 amino acids. The V and J ends lost 8 bases and 3 bases respectively, with 14 bases between them. Looked up from germline, CDR1 is SGHAT and CDR2 is FQNNGV.

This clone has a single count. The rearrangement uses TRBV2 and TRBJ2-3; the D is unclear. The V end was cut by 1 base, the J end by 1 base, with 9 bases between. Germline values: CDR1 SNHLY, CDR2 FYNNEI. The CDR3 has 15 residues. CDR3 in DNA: TGTGCCAGCAGTGAAGTGGGCTTAGGCACAGATACGCAGTATTTT. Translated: CASSEVGLGTDTQYF. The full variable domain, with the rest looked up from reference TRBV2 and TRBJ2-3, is EPEVTQTPSHQVTQMGQEVILRCVPISNHLYFYWYRQILGQKVEFLVSFYNNEISEKSEIFDDQFSVERPDGSNFTLKIRSTKLEDSAMYFCASSEVGLGTDTQYFGPGTRLTVL.

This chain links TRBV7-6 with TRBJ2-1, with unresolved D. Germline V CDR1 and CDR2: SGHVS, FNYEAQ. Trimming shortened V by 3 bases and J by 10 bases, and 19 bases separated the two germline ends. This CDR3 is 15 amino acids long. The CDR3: CASSLRIGIYMEQFF. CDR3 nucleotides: TGTGCCAGCAGCTTGCGAATTGGGATCTACATGGAGCAGTTCTTC.

DNA of the CDR3: TGTGCCATCAGGCAGGGAGAAAATCAGCCCCAGCATTTT. Encoded protein: CAIRQGENQPQHF. This chain links TRBV10-3 with TRBJ1-5, with D tentatively TRBD1 (5 bases). From germline, CDR1 is ENHRY and CDR2 SYGVKD. There are 13 residues in the CDR3. Trimming removed 6 bases from V and 4 bases from J, with 10 bases in between.

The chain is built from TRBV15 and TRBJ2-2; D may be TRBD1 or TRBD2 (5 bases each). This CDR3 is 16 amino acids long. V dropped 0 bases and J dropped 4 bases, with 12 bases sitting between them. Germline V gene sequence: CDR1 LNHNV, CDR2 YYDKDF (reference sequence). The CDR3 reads CATSRDYGTGTGELFF. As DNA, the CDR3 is TGTGCCACCAGCAGAGATTACGGGACCGGCACCGGGGAGCTGTTTTTT. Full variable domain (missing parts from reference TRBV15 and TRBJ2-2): DAMVIQNPRYQVTQFGKPVTLSCSQTLNHNVMYWYQQKSSQAPKLLFHYYDKDFNNEADTPDNFQSRRPNTSFCFLDIRSPGLGDTAMYLCATSRDYGTGTGELFFGEGSRLTVL.

CDR3 loop: CSVGLLASKNIQYF. CDR3 nucleotides: TGCAGCGTTGGCCTCTTAGCGTCTAAAAACATTCAGTACTTC. The chain recombines TRBV29-1 with TRBJ2-4, with D possibly being TRBD2 (5 bases). Germline CDR1 and CDR2: SQVTM and ANQGSEA. The CDR3 covers 14 residues. V lost 4 bases and J lost 4, with 14 bases in between.

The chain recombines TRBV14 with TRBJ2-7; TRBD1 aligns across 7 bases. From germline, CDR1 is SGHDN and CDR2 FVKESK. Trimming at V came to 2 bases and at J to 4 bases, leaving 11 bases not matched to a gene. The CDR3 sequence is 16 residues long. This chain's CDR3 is CASSQQTVTGKYEQYF. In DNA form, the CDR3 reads TGTGCCAGCAGCCAACAAACCGTGACAGGGAAGTACGAGCAGTACTTC.

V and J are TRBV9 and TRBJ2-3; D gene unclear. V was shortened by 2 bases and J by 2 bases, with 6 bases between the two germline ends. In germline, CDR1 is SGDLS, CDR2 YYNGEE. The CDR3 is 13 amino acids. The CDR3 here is CASSVVLTDTQYF. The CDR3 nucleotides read TGTGCCAGCAGCGTGGTCCTCACAGATACGCAGTATTTT.